This record concerns one T cell receptor beta chain sequence. What it binds is not known. These data are taken from a study of vaccination effects on CD4 cells after COVID-19. Clones were sequenced by immunoSEQ multiplex PCR, and TCRdb holds only the in-frame ones, with some missing. The table has around 71,000 clones, roughly 70% seen once. The CDR3 contains 16 residues. Germline lookup yields CDR1 SNHLY and CDR2 FYNNEI. V was cut by 4 bases and J by 2 bases, with 15 bases left in between. Findings of the study overall: Researchers report that only 1 of 255 vaccine-induced clones in healthy vaccinees cross-reacted with common cold coronaviruses. Small numbers of convalescent patients limited the study. It also lacked early post-infection timepoints.

Using viral peptide pools, the ViraFEST assay grew out antigen-specific CD4+ T cells prior to sequencing. With around ten days of culture completed, CD4+ T cells were isolated. All vaccine recipients tested negative for nucleocapsid antibodies and had never contracted SARS-CoV-2 infection. Cultures of about 2 million PBMC per well contained 10 IU/ml IL-2 plus 10 ug/ml peptides. The TCR comes from a human donor who received a COVID-19 vaccine. V and J are TRBV2 and TRBJ2-4, with D uncertain. Sequenced material: CD4+ T cells from PBMCs cultured with HCoV-OC43 spike peptides, taken before COVID-19 vaccination. Subset of the sample: HCoV-OC43 spike overlapping peptide pool stimulation. CDR3 nucleotide sequence: TGTGCCAGCAGTGCGGCCCTTCCCCCCACCAAAAACATTCAGTACTTC. Protein: CASSAALPPTKNIQYF. The variable domain in full, completed from reference TRBV2 and TRBJ2-4, reads EPEVTQTPSHQVTQMGQEVILRCVPISNHLYFYWYRQILGQKVEFLVSFYNNEISEKSEIFDDQFSVERPDGSNFTLKIRSTKLEDSAMYFCASSAALPPTKNIQYFGAGTRLSVL.